This is a list of T cell receptor beta chains from one sample in a study of blood T cell repertoires in COVID-19. Profiling relied on immunoSEQ multiplex PCR, and the TCRdb table lists in-frame clones only, not all of them. The data show about 310,000 clones, with roughly 91% seen just once and over 8.5% held by the top ten. What was sequenced was PBMCs or T cells enriched from blood (not recorded which). Source of these receptors: a woman aged 25 to 39 who had recovered from COVID-19. The conserved cysteine and the conserved F or W are not part of the CDR3 here.

TRBV12-3/TRBV12-4	ASSFSSGGYT
TRBV4-1	ASSQGPGSPYEQY
TRBV29-1	SVLPPGQGTYGYT
TRBV28	ASNRGDHGYT
TRBV28	ASRPTAIRNTIY
TRBV12-3/TRBV12-4	ASSYRGHGYT
TRBV5-1	ASSHFPGQGNNT
TRBV7-9	ASSSTDRVFNQPQH
TRBV4-3	ASSQELAQETQY
TRBV11-3	ASSLGVAPGTGELF
TRBV15	ATSVNQQGVGQPQH
TRBV28	ASTLRGFYGYT
TRBV18	ASSPPAMVTTGGYT
TRBV30	AWNAPGVGKNIQY
TRBV27	ASTDRAYNEQF
TRBV7-6	ASSVTGIAEAF